These 26 T cell receptor beta chains share one sample of origin, sequenced in a study of cytomegalovirus exposure and HLA in healthy donors. Primers: 60 Vbeta forward and 13 Jbeta reverse. Repertoires were generated with immunoSEQ multiplex PCR, while TCRdb's copy carries only in-frame clones and drops some. The sample consists of about 190,000 clones, about 83% of them appearing once. Input material: PBMCs. These receptors came from a woman aged 30 to 39 in good health and CMV-seropositive.

The chain joins TRBV6-5 to TRBJ1-2; D is possibly TRBD1 (5 bases). The CDR3 has 14 residues. Germline CDR1 MNHEY, CDR2 SVGAGI. V was shortened by 2 bases and J by 8 bases, with 15 bases between the two germline ends. As DNA, the CDR3 is TGTGCCAGCAGTTACCCCTCGCAGGGCATGGGCTACACCTTC. Its translation is CASSYPSQGMGYTF.

J is TRBJ2-7 and V is TRBV5-4; 9 bases align to TRBD2. The CDR3 runs 14 residues. Germline V gene sequence: CDR1 SGHNT, CDR2 YYREEE (reference sequence). V gave up 0 bases and J gave up 11 bases; unmatched junction bases: 9. For the CDR3, the DNA is TGTGCCAGCAGCTTGGCCAGTAGCGGGGGACGGAAGTACTTC. It specifies CASSLASSGGRKYF.

The chain links TRBV5-6 to TRBJ2-5; the match to TRBD1 covers 11 bases. V trimming: 4 bases; J trimming: 4 bases; junction bases outside the gene matches: 3. This CDR3 comprises 14 residues. Germline CDR1 is SGHDT and CDR2 is YYEEEE. The CDR3 nucleotides read TGTGCCAGCAGCGGGACAGGGGGAGGAGAGACCCAGTACTTC. Translation: CASSGTGGGETQYF.

The sample holds a few counts of this clone. The gene calls are TRBV7-5 and TRBJ2-7; the table assigns TRBD1, which was not confirmed against the DNA. TRBV7-5 is termed a pseudogene. The CDR3 spans 14 residues. The CDR3 reads CARAFPDRGYEQYF. Here the CDR3 DNA reads TGTGCCAGAGCTTTCCCCGACAGGGGATACGAGCAGTACTTC.

This clone was picked up a small number of times. The chain recombines TRBV5-5 with TRBJ1-1, with D possibly matching TRBD1 (5 bases). Trimming took off 4 bases at V and 11 bases at J, with 15 bases between the two ends. CDR1 and CDR2 from the germline V gene are SGHKS and YYEKEE (reference sequence). The CDR3 covers 12 residues. DNA of the CDR3: TGTGCCAGCAGCGGAGAGAAGACAGTCGCTTTCTTT. Protein product: CASSGEKTVAFF.

This clone was observed once. The chain employs TRBV19 and TRBJ2-7, with D possibly being TRBD2 (6 bases). Germline CDR1 and CDR2: LNHDA and SQIVND (reference sequence). V lost 3 bases to trimming and J lost 7 bases, with 13 bases between them. The CDR3 extends over 13 amino acids. This CDR3 reads CASSMSSGVEQYF. CDR3 bases: TGTGCCAGTAGTATGAGTTCGGGGGTTGAGCAGTACTTC.

The CDR3 sequence: CASSLARGLSEKLFF. The CDR3 bases are TGCGCCAGCAGCTTGGCCAGGGGGCTGAGTGAAAAACTGTTTTTT. The chain links TRBV5-1 to TRBJ1-4, with 8 nucleotides matching TRBD1. The trim removed 0 bases at V and 7 bases at J, leaving 5 bases unmatched. CDR1 and CDR2 from the germline V gene are SGHRS and YFSETQ. The CDR3 length is 15 residues. The variable domain in full, completed from reference TRBV5-1 and TRBJ1-4, reads KAGVTQTPRYLIKTRGQQVTLSCSPISGHRSVSWYQQTPGQGLQFLFEYFSETQRNKGNFPGRFSGRQFSNSRSEMNVSTLELGDSALYLCASSLARGLSEKLFFGSGTQLSVL.

This clone appeared a few times. The rearrangement links TRBV29-1 to TRBJ2-1; maybe TRBD2 (6 bases). V lost 3 bases to trimming and J lost 9 bases, with 12 bases between them. Germline CDR1 is SQVTM and CDR2 is ANQGSEA. The CDR3 has 12 residues. CDR3 coding DNA: TGCAGCGTTGAGGAGGGAAGGGGTGAGCAGTTCTTC. Translation: CSVEEGRGEQFF.

The J gene is TRBJ1-2, the V gene TRBV25-1, with D tentatively TRBD1 (5 bases). Germline CDR1 and CDR2: MGHDK and SYGVNS. The CDR3 is made up of 13 amino acids. Trimming stripped 3 bases from V and 6 bases from J, with 11 bases between. In DNA, the CDR3 is TGTGCCAGCAGTGATGCCAGGGCGGATGGCTACACCTTC. Its translation: CASSDARADGYTF.

This chain joins TRBV5-1 and TRBJ2-7; TRBD2 matches 15 bases. With 7 bases clipped from V and 2 bases from J, the junction kept 1 base outside the gene matches. The CDR3 extends over 14 amino acids. Germline-derived CDR1 and CDR2 are SGHRS and YFSETQ. The CDR3 sequence: CASGLAGGAYEQYF. For the CDR3, the DNA is TGCGCCAGCGGACTAGCGGGAGGGGCCTACGAGCAGTACTTC. The whole variable domain, filled in from reference TRBV5-1 and TRBJ2-7, reads KAGVTQTPRYLIKTRGQQVTLSCSPISGHRSVSWYQQTPGQGLQFLFEYFSETQRNKGNFPGRFSGRQFSNSRSEMNVSTLELGDSALYLCASGLAGGAYEQYFGPGTRLTVT.

Concerning this clone: One end of the junction does not line up with germline, which may come from a read error. This chain uses TRBV4-1 with TRBJ1-2, with D unclear. Germline CDR1 MGHRA, CDR2 YSYEKL. CDR3 length: 13 amino acids. The CDR3 reads CTSSSTANYGYTF. DNA for the CDR3: TGCACCAGCAGCTCTACAGCTAACTATGGCTACACCTTC.

Only a few counts were recorded for this clone. The V call is TRBV20-1, the J call TRBJ1-1; TRBD1 might be the D (6 bases). From germline, CDR1 is DFQATT and CDR2 SNEGSKA (reference sequence). CDR3 size: 11 residues. The CDR3 is CRQGFGTEAFF. The CDR3 nucleotides are TGCAGACAGGGATTCGGCACTGAAGCTTTCTTT.

The chain has TRBV9 and TRBJ2-1; TRBD2 agrees at 10 bases. CDR3 size: 15 residues. Per germline, CDR1 SGDLS and CDR2 YYNGEE. Germline trimming cut 3 bases from V and 7 bases from J; bases unmatched to any gene: 7. In nucleotides, the CDR3 is TGTGCCAGCAGCGGGGGGACTAGCGAAGGGAATGAGCAGTTCTTC. Its protein is CASSGGTSEGNEQFF.

In its sample, this clone was seen a few times. V gene TRBV7-9 combines with J gene TRBJ2-5, with TRBD2 identical over 12 bases. Germline CDR1 reads SEHNR; CDR2 reads FQNEAQ (reference sequence). V was pared by 3 bases and J by 5 bases, with 16 bases of the junction left unmatched. The CDR3 loop spans 19 amino acids. The CDR3 DNA follows: TGTGCCAGCAGCTTCCGAACTAGCGGGAGGCGGAAGTTGGCGGAGACCCAGTACTTC. Protein product: CASSFRTSGRRKLAETQYF.

V usage is TRBV5-1 and J usage is TRBJ2-7; 9 bases are a match to TRBD2. The V gene's germline CDR1 is SGHRS and CDR2 YFSETQ. The J segment lost 4 bases and the V segment lost 2 bases, leaving 7 bases of the junction unmatched. This CDR3 has 15 amino acids. DNA of the CDR3: TGCGCCAGCAGCTTTATCTCTAGCGGGAATTACGAGCAGTACTTC. This sequence encodes CASSFISSGNYEQYF.

V and J are TRBV7-2 and TRBJ2-1; 8 positions match TRBD1. The CDR3 extends over 14 amino acids. From germline, CDR1 is SGHTA and CDR2 FQGNSA. Losses at the gene ends were 5 bases for V and 4 bases for J; bases not matched to a gene: 4. The CDR3 loop is CASSGGQAYNEQFF. The CDR3 nucleotides are TGTGCCAGCAGCGGGGGACAGGCGTACAATGAGCAGTTCTTC.

The chain employs TRBV7-9 and TRBJ1-1; no definite D call. This CDR3 has 16 residues. V shed 8 bases and J shed 1 base, with 20 bases lying between them. Germline V gene sequence: CDR1 SEHNR, CDR2 FQNEAQ (reference sequence). The CDR3 sequence: CASDARYGVTNTEAFF. CDR3 coding DNA: TGTGCCAGCGACGCGAGGTACGGGGTCACGAACACTGAAGCTTTCTTT.

The V and J genes are TRBV6-5 and TRBJ1-1; D is unresolved. The length of the CDR3 is 14 residues. Trimming left V 2 bases short and J 4 bases short, with 11 bases between. CDR1 MNHEY and CDR2 SVGAGI come from the germline V gene. This chain's CDR3 is CASSYRGIGTEAFF. Here the CDR3 DNA reads TGTGCCAGCAGTTACCGTGGTATCGGCACTGAAGCTTTCTTT.

The chain has TRBV27 and TRBJ2-5; possibly TRBD2 for D (6 bases). Trimming pared 8 bases from V and 2 bases from J, leaving 12 bases between. CDR3 length: 13 residues. Germline lookup yields CDR1 MNHEY and CDR2 SMNVEV (reference sequence). CDR3 loop: CASGDFDQETQYF. CDR3 in DNA: TGTGCCAGCGGGGACTTCGATCAAGAGACCCAGTACTTC.

The chain is built from TRBV6-5 and TRBJ1-3; perhaps TRBD1 as D (6 bases). The CDR3 extends over 16 amino acids. V dropped 3 bases and J dropped 0 bases, with 12 bases sitting between them. CDR1 and CDR2 from the germline V gene are MNHEY and SVGAGI. The CDR3 coding sequence is TGTGCCAGCAGTTATGGGGGCCTGAGCTCTGGAAACACCATATATTTT. Residues: CASSYGGLSSGNTIYF.

As concerns this clone: The same CDR3 arises from other DNA sequences in this sample as well. The V call is TRBV27, the J call TRBJ1-5, with D perhaps matching TRBD1 (5 bases). This CDR3 is 15 amino acids long. Trimming removed 2 bases at V and 1 base at J, with 9 bases between. CDR1 and CDR2 from the germline V gene are MNHEY and SMNVEV (reference sequence). The CDR3 here is CASSLGRGSNQPQHF. In DNA form, the CDR3 reads TGTGCCAGCAGTTTAGGTCGGGGGAGCAATCAGCCCCAGCATTTT.

V usage is TRBV4-2 and J usage is TRBJ2-7; weak D call: TRBD2 (5 bases). The CDR3 covers 15 residues. Between the trimmed V and J ends, which lost 0 bases and 3 bases, there was a span of 12 bases. Germline lookup yields CDR1 LGHNA and CDR2 YNFKEQ. Written as DNA, the CDR3 is TGTGCCAGCAGCCAAGAACCGGGGAGTAGCTACGAGCAGTACTTC. This translates into CASSQEPGSSYEQYF.

This clone appeared a single time. The chain employs TRBV19 and TRBJ2-7, with TRBD2 matching over 7 bases. Trimming removed 4 bases from V and 3 bases from J; junction bases left unmatched: 6. Per the germline V gene, CDR1 is LNHDA and CDR2 is SQIVND (reference sequence). This CDR3 is built from 14 residues. The CDR3 loop reads CASSTAGPGYEQYF. The CDR3 coding sequence is TGTGCCAGTAGTACAGCGGGACCTGGCTACGAGCAGTACTTC.

The chain's CDR3 is CASRKGGVNEKLFF. The DNA for the CDR3 is TGCGCCAGCAGGAAGGGCGGGGTTAATGAAAAACTGTTTTTT. The chain combines TRBV10-2 with TRBJ1-4; D is unresolved. Germline V gene lookup returns CDR1 WSHSY and CDR2 SAAADI. The CDR3 runs to 14 residues. V was trimmed by 6 bases and J by 4 bases, leaving 12 bases between them.

The rearrangement links TRBV7-2 to TRBJ1-5; D not resolved. The CDR3 is made up of 14 amino acids. The V end lost 0 bases, the J end lost 7 bases, and 10 bases lay between the germline ends. The V gene's germline CDR1 is SGHTA and CDR2 FQGNSA. CDR3 in amino acids: CASSLAGPGQPQHF. The CDR3 DNA reads TGTGCCAGCAGCTTAGCCGGGCCGGGGCAGCCCCAGCATTTT.

This clone showed up just a few times. The chain couples TRBV7-9 to TRBJ2-5; 12 bases fit TRBD2. The CDR3 covers 15 residues. Germline V gene sequence: CDR1 SEHNR, CDR2 FQNEAQ (reference sequence). V lost 8 bases, J lost 1 base, and 5 bases stayed unmatched. CDR3 protein: CASGSSGRAQETQYF. The CDR3 DNA reads as TGTGCCAGCGGTTCTAGCGGGAGGGCCCAAGAGACCCAGTACTTC.